One sample yielded the 32 T cell receptor beta chains listed below, sequenced in a study of T-cell reconstitution after alpha-beta-depleted transplantation in children. Unique molecular identifiers tagged the TCRbeta library. TCRdb re-derived calls from the PCR reads in MiXCR, one entry per CDR3 protein. The sample has about 540,000 distinct CDR3 sequences, about 16% seen once; the top ten hold approximately 3%. This material consisted of PBMCs from the stem cell graft donor, taken from the stem cell graft. The receptor source for this set is a human donor who donated a stem cell graft to a child with acute lymphoblastic leukemia.

There are a few counts of this clonotype. CDR3 DNA sequence: TGCAGTGTCGCGGCAGCGGGAGAAGGTACGCAGTATTTT. It codes for CSVAAAGEGTQYF. V and J are TRBV20-1 and TRBJ2-3; TRBD2 matches at 8 bases. The V gene's germline CDR1 is DFQATT and CDR2 SNEGSKA (reference sequence). The CDR3 has 13 amino acids. The V gene end was trimmed by 7 bases and the J gene end by 8 bases; junction bases not matched to a gene: 11.

The chain couples TRBV7-8 to TRBJ2-3, with no clear D. V was clipped by 5 bases and J by 0 bases, with 12 bases between them. Germline V lookup: CDR1 SGHVS, CDR2 FQNEAQ. The CDR3 totals 15 residues. In DNA, the CDR3 is TGTGCCAGCAGCCCACCCTACAGAAGCACAGATACGCAGTATTTT. This codes for CASSPPYRSTDTQYF.

The chain employs TRBV20-1 and TRBJ2-1, with 9 bases fitting TRBD2. Trimming at V came to 0 bases and at J to 13 bases, leaving 7 bases not matched to a gene. The CDR3 has 13 amino acids. Germline loops: CDR1 DFQATT, CDR2 SNEGSKA (reference sequence). The CDR3 spells CSARDWASGTQFF. DNA for the CDR3: TGCAGTGCTAGAGATTGGGCTAGCGGGACTCAGTTCTTC.

This clonotype appeared a few times. V gene TRBV12-3 or TRBV12-4 combines with J gene TRBJ1-2; D is unresolved. This CDR3 spans 13 amino acids. Trimming stripped 5 bases from V and 8 bases from J, with 15 bases between. The CDR3, as DNA: TGTGCCAGCAGTGCAAGAAGCAGCCGGGGCTACACCTTC. It codes for CASSARSSRGYTF.

This rearrangement joins TRBV5-1 to TRBJ2-1; 8 nucleotides match TRBD1. The ends lost 1 base at V and 6 bases at J; junction bases unmatched: 12. The CDR3 length is 17 residues. From germline, CDR1 is SGHRS and CDR2 YFSETQ. CDR3 nucleotide sequence: TGCGCCAGCAGCTTGCTACCGGGACAGGCACGGGGCAATGAGCAGTTCTTC. Translating it yields CASSLLPGQARGNEQFF.

The J gene is TRBJ2-4, the V gene TRBV4-2, with 8 bases matching TRBD2. The CDR3 spans 11 residues. The germline CDR1 and CDR2 sequences are LGHNA and YNFKEQ. With 7 bases clipped from V and 12 bases from J, the junction kept 5 bases outside the gene matches. The CDR3 reads CASTAGGSQYF. CDR3 sequence (DNA): TGTGCCAGCACTGCGGGAGGCAGTCAGTACTTC.

This clonotype was seen only a few times. This rearrangement joins TRBV7-9 to TRBJ1-6; no definite D call. Germline CDR1 SEHNR, CDR2 FQNEAQ (reference sequence). V shed 0 bases and J shed 8 bases, with 14 bases lying between them. CDR3 length: 16 amino acids. Here the CDR3 DNA reads TGTGCCAGCAGCTTAGCGCAAGGGCGATCCGATTCACCCCTCCACTTT. Translation gives CASSLAQGRSDSPLHF. Supplemented by reference TRBV7-9 and TRBJ1-6, the full variable domain reads DTGVSQNPRHKITKRGQNVTFRCDPISEHNRLYWYRQTLGQGPEFLTYFQNEAQLEKSRLLSDRFSAERPKGSFSTLEIQRTEQGDSAMYLCASSLAQGRSDSPLHFGNGTRLTVT.

This clonotype was picked up a small number of times. In nucleotides, the CDR3 is TGTGCCAGCAGACGAGGACAGGCCCAGATCACCGGGGAGCTGTTTTTT. It encodes CASRRGQAQITGELFF. This chain uses TRBV6-1 with TRBJ2-2; 7 bases match TRBD1. CDR3 size: 16 residues. CDR1 MNHNS and CDR2 SASEGT come from the germline V gene. The V gene end was trimmed by 6 bases and the J gene end by 4 bases; junction bases not matched to a gene: 11.

The J gene is TRBJ2-2, the V gene TRBV12-3 or TRBV12-4, with 7 bases aligning to TRBD1. The CDR3 length is 15 residues. V lost 3 bases to trimming and J lost 3 bases; unmatched junction nucleotides: 4. CDR3 nucleotide sequence: TGTGCCAGCAGTTTTCCCGACAGGGACACCGGGGAGCTGTTTTTT. Protein: CASSFPDRDTGELFF.

V is TRBV12-3 or TRBV12-4 and J is TRBJ2-5; 12 bases are shared with TRBD2. Trimming cost V 4 bases and J 4 bases; bases outside gene matches: 10. CDR3 size: 17 residues. Here the CDR3 DNA reads TGTGCCAGCAGTTCCCAGACTAGCGGGAGTTGGGCAGAGACCCAGTACTTC. Its translation: CASSSQTSGSWAETQYF.

This chain uses TRBV20-1 with TRBJ1-1, with D maybe TRBD1 (5 bases). Germline V gene lookup returns CDR1 DFQATT and CDR2 SNEGSKA (reference sequence). The length of the CDR3 is 16 residues. The V gene lost 5 bases and the J gene lost 2 bases, with 21 bases spanning the gap. The chain's CDR3 is CSARRWGQDLNTEAFF. CDR3 DNA: TGCAGTGCTCGCCGATGGGGCCAGGACCTAAACACTGAAGCTTTCTTT.

The chain has TRBV10-2 and TRBJ2-2, with D unclear. The CDR3 totals 13 residues. V lost 7 bases and J 7 bases, leaving 13 bases between the germline ends. Germline values: CDR1 WSHSY, CDR2 SAAADI. The CDR3 DNA is TGCGCCAGCACCCCCCGTGGGATCGGGGAGCTGTTTTTT. It is translated as CASTPRGIGELFF.

The chain links TRBV5-6 to TRBJ2-1; D unresolved. V gave up 2 bases and J gave up 3 bases, with 9 bases separating them. CDR3 length: 14 residues. CDR1 and CDR2 from the germline V gene are SGHDT and YYEEEE. DNA for the CDR3: TGTGCCAGCAGCTTTGGCACCAGCTACAATGAGCAGTTCTTC. Protein product: CASSFGTSYNEQFF. Together with reference TRBV5-6 and TRBJ2-1, the CDR3 gives the full variable domain: DAGVTQSPTHLIKTRGQQVTLRCSPKSGHDTVSWYQQALGQGPQFIFQYYEEEERQRGNFPDRFSGHQFPNYSSELNVNALLLGDSALYLCASSFGTSYNEQFFGPGTRLTVL.

V gene TRBV28 combines with J gene TRBJ1-5; no clear D gene. The germline V and J ends were trimmed by 6 bases and 12 bases, with 18 bases remaining between them. The CDR3 sequence is 13 residues long. Germline-derived CDR1 and CDR2 are MDHEN and SYDVKM. The CDR3 here is CASSPIEADIQHF. The CDR3 DNA reads as TGTGCCAGCAGCCCAATTGAGGCTGACATCCAGCATTTT.

This clonotype was seen more than once but under ten times. The rearrangement uses TRBV5-1 and TRBJ2-7; no clear D gene. The germline V gene has CDR1 SGHRS and CDR2 YFSETQ. The CDR3 is 13 residues long. Trimming pared 2 bases from V and 5 bases from J, leaving 11 bases between. CDR3: CASSFLVGNEQYF. CDR3 in DNA: TGCGCCAGCAGCTTTCTAGTTGGGAACGAGCAGTACTTC.

The genes are TRBV15 and TRBJ2-5; 8 positions match TRBD2. Trimming cost V 4 bases and J 5 bases; bases outside gene matches: 9. CDR1 is LNHNV, CDR2 YYDKDF, per germline (reference sequence). CDR3 size: 15 residues. The CDR3 DNA is TGTGCCACCAGCACCTCACTAGCGGCGGGGGAGACCCAGTACTTC. It yields the protein CATSTSLAAGETQYF.

The V gene is TRBV27, the J gene TRBJ2-1, with 11 bases fitting TRBD2. The CDR3 consists of 16 residues. Germline CDR1 reads MNHEY; CDR2 reads SMNVEV (reference sequence). The V segment lost 5 bases and the J segment 0 bases; nucleotides outside the gene matches: 3. The CDR3 region is CASSGGLAGSYNEQFF. In DNA form, the CDR3 reads TGTGCCAGCAGTGGCGGACTAGCGGGCTCCTACAATGAGCAGTTCTTC.

The V gene is TRBV12-3 or TRBV12-4, the J gene TRBJ2-7, with D perhaps matching TRBD2 (5 bases). This CDR3 comprises 15 residues. The V end lost 6 bases, the J end lost 3 bases, and 18 bases lay between the germline ends. In nucleotides, the CDR3 is TGTGCCAGCAGAAGAGATGAGAGGGTAGGCTACGAGCAGTACTTC. It is translated as CASRRDERVGYEQYF.

As to this clonotype: At one of its ends the junction is not consistent with the germline gene, which may arise from a read error. The chain employs TRBV29-1 and TRBJ1-1; D is ambiguous. Per germline, CDR1 SQVTM and CDR2 ANQGSEA. This CDR3 comprises 10 residues. The CDR3 here is CSVGMPPLIF. In DNA, the CDR3 is TGCAGCGTTGGCATGCCACCGCTTATCTTT. The complete variable domain, with remaining parts taken from reference TRBV29-1 and TRBJ1-1, reads SAVISQKPSRDICQRGTSLTIQCQVDSQVTMMFWYRQQPGQSLTLIATANQGSEATYESGFVIDKFPISRPNLTFSTLTVSNMSPEDSSIYLCSVGMPPLIFGQGTRLTVV.

This clonotype was seen a handful of times. The chain recombines TRBV20-1 with TRBJ2-3; the match to TRBD2 covers 16 bases. J was trimmed by 2 bases and V by 3 bases; bases with no gene match: 8. Germline V gene lookup returns CDR1 DFQATT and CDR2 SNEGSKA (reference sequence). This CDR3 has 18 residues. In DNA, the CDR3 is TGCAGTGCTAGGGGGACTAGCGGGAGGGGTCAACCCACAGATACGCAGTATTTT. The encoded protein is CSARGTSGRGQPTDTQYF.

The CDR3 loop is CASSISGQGSGAFF. The CDR3 DNA reads as TGCGCCAGCAGCATTTCGGGACAGGGGAGTGGAGCTTTCTTT. The rearrangement joins TRBV5-1 to TRBJ1-1, with 10 bases lining up with TRBD1. The CDR3 extends over 14 amino acids. Germline V gene sequence: CDR1 SGHRS, CDR2 YFSETQ. With V trimmed by 4 bases and J by 10 bases, 10 bases remained unmatched.

The chain couples TRBV21-1 to TRBJ2-3; the table assigns TRBD1, which was not confirmed against the DNA. TRBV21-1 is a pseudogene. The CDR3 consists of 16 residues. CDR3: CASSKGGTGGSDTQYF. For the CDR3, the DNA is TGTGCCAGCAGCAAAGGGGGGACAGGGGGCTCAGATACGCAGTATTTT.

The V and J genes are TRBV12-3 or TRBV12-4 and TRBJ2-7, with TRBD1 matching over 12 bases. This CDR3 has 13 residues. V gave up 8 bases and J gave up 6 bases; unmatched junction bases: 5. In DNA form, the CDR3 reads TGTGCCAGCCACGGGACAGGGGGCGTCGAGCAGTACTTC. Translation: CASHGTGGVEQYF.

This clonotype was observed at least ten times. The J gene is TRBJ2-7, the V gene TRBV10-3; no definite D call. Germline V gene data show CDR1 as ENHRY and CDR2 as SYGVKD. This CDR3 spans 14 amino acids. Trimming pared 3 bases from V and 0 bases from J, leaving 9 bases between. CDR3 nucleotides: TGTGCCATCAGTGACGGGCGGAGCTCCTACGAGCAGTACTTC. Translation gives CAISDGRSSYEQYF.

V gene TRBV20-1 combines with J gene TRBJ2-3, with D unresolved. The V gene's germline CDR1 is DFQATT and CDR2 SNEGSKA (reference sequence). The CDR3 is 14 amino acids. V dropped 0 bases and J dropped 1 base, with 8 bases sitting between them. CDR3 in DNA: TGCAGTGCTAGAGATGCTGTGGGCACAGATACGCAGTATTTT. This gives the protein CSARDAVGTDTQYF.

The chain uses TRBV6-1 and TRBJ2-3, with a possible D match to TRBD1 (6 bases). V was pared by 6 bases and J by 0 bases, with 13 bases between. Germline V CDR1 and CDR2: MNHNS, SASEGT. CDR3 length: 15 residues. The CDR3 protein is CASRKQGTSTDTQYF. The CDR3 bases are TGTGCCAGCAGAAAACAGGGTACTAGCACAGATACGCAGTATTTT.

J is TRBJ1-3 and V is TRBV5-1; D uncertain. Germline V gives CDR1 SGHRS, CDR2 YFSETQ. This CDR3 is 15 amino acids long. Deletions cut 2 bases from V and 4 bases from J, with 13 bases between. The DNA of the CDR3 is TGCGCCAGCAGCTTCCAGTCGCTTACGGGAAACACCATATATTTT. Translation gives CASSFQSLTGNTIYF.

This clonotype was picked up a small number of times. The chain joins TRBV15 to TRBJ2-7; 10 bases are shared with TRBD2. Germline V lookup: CDR1 LNHNV, CDR2 YYDKDF (reference sequence). Losses at the gene ends were 0 bases for V and 6 bases for J; bases not matched to a gene: 14. The CDR3 is 18 amino acids. The CDR3 reads CATSRDLRLAGAGSEQYF. The DNA for the CDR3 is TGTGCCACCAGCAGAGATCTCCGGCTAGCGGGAGCAGGGAGCGAGCAGTACTTC.

V gene TRBV11-3 combines with J gene TRBJ2-1; TRBD2 aligns across 7 bases. Germline CDR1 reads SGHNT; CDR2 reads YENEEA. The CDR3 runs to 15 residues. V was pared by 0 bases and J by 5 bases, with 4 bases of the junction left unmatched. CDR3 region: CASSLESSGNNEQFF. In DNA form, the CDR3 reads TGTGCCAGCAGCTTAGAATCTAGCGGCAACAATGAGCAGTTCTTC.

The chain combines TRBV12-3 or TRBV12-4 with TRBJ1-2; D unresolved. CDR3 length: 12 amino acids. V lost 10 bases, J lost 4 bases, and 13 bases lay in between. The CDR3 nucleotides read TGTGCCACCCAGCTGATAGCCTATGGCTACACCTTC. This encodes CATQLIAYGYTF.

This clonotype was picked up a small number of times. The chain joins TRBV3-1 to TRBJ2-1; 9 bases align to TRBD1. This CDR3 has 16 amino acids. Trimming cost V 3 bases and J 2 bases; bases outside gene matches: 5. Germline CDR1 LGHDT, CDR2 YNNKEL (reference sequence). CDR3 coding DNA: TGTGCCAGCAGCCACTTCACAGGGGGCGCCTACAATGAGCAGTTCTTC. Amino acids: CASSHFTGGAYNEQFF.

This clonotype was observed a handful of times. The J gene is TRBJ1-1, the V gene TRBV4-1; 9 bases agree with TRBD1. Trimming took 2 bases from V and 3 from J; bases not matched to a gene: 4. The CDR3 length is 15 residues. Per germline, CDR1 MGHRA and CDR2 YSYEKL. Written as DNA, the CDR3 is TGCGCCAGCAGCCAACCGGGACAGGGAGACACTGAAGCTTTCTTT. Residues: CASSQPGQGDTEAFF.